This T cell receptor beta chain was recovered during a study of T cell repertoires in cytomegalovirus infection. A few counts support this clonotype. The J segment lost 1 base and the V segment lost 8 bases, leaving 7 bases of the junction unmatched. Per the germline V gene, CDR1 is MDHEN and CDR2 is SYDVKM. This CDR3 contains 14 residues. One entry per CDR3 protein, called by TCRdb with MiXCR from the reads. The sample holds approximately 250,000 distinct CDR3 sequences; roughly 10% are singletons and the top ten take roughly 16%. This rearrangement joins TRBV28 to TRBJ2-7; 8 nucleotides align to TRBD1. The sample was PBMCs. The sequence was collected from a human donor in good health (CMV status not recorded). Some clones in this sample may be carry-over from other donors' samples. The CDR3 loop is CASRGQVLSYEQYF. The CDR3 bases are TGTGCCAGCCGGGGACAGGTGCTATCCTACGAGCAGTACTTC.